This T cell receptor (beta chain) was retrieved from a study of cytomegalovirus exposure and HLA in healthy donors. PCR employed 60 Vbeta and 13 Jbeta primers. Assay: immunoSEQ multiplex PCR; the TCRdb copy retains only in-frame clones and omits some. The table lists around 120,000 clones, less than 85% of them singletons. Study conclusions and caveats: There were several of the most significant clusters that appeared linked to common viral pathogens in a later analysis. Earlier findings revealed that most TCR beta V segments proved productive either about 90% or about 30% of the time. Versus the roughly 700-donor mean, an Asian-associated ancestry cluster reportedly showed fewer N-insertions in a later analysis. TCR beta sequences reportedly predicted most subjects' HLA-A and HLA-B alleles accurately.

The CDR3 spans 13 residues. Germline V CDR1 and CDR2: SGHRS, YFSETQ. Trimming cost V 1 base and J 5 bases, with 8 bases left between them. As regards this clone: Its matching antigen is unknown.

The rearrangement joins TRBV5-1 to TRBJ2-3; D possibly corresponds to TRBD2 (6 bases). The sample was PBMCs. The clonotype was recovered from a man between 50 and 59 years old in good health and CMV-seropositive. CDR3: CASSLISGDTQYF. CDR3 DNA sequence: TGCGCCAGCAGCTTGATTAGCGGAGATACGCAGTATTTT.